The 30 T cell receptor beta chains below come from one sample, sequenced in a study of human T cells and chemical hapten exposure. MiXCR, applied by TCRdb to the RACE reads, yields one record per CDR3 protein. This repertoire shows tens of thousands of distinct CDR3 sequences, more than 10% found once; its top ten account for approximately 3.7%. The time point here: patch test 3, about 24 weeks after DPC sensitization. Treatment here: therapeutic diphenylcyclopropenone sensitization with weekly scalp DPC. This material consisted of whole blood, taken in connection with sensitization to the hapten diphenylcyclopropenone (DPC). The receptors stem from a woman aged 50 to 60 with alopecia areata. Some clones in this sample may be carry-over from other donors' samples.

This clonotype was seen a single time. The junction shows a germline mismatch at one end, possibly a read error. The genes are TRBV11-2 and TRBJ2-2; a weak D match, TRBD2 (6 bases). Germline values: CDR1 SGHAT, CDR2 FQNNGV. This CDR3 region has 15 residues. The CDR3 is CAGSLTSLNTGELFF. CDR3 bases: TGTGCCGGCAGCTTAACTAGCTTGAACACCGGGGAGCTGTTTTTT.

This clonotype was seen ten or more times. The chain is built from TRBV2 and TRBJ2-5; 8 bases match TRBD1. V lost 10 bases, J lost 4 bases, and 17 bases stayed unmatched. Germline loops: CDR1 SNHLY, CDR2 FYNNEI. The CDR3 spans 16 residues. CDR3 amino acids: CATLGAGRTGRETQYF. The CDR3 DNA reads TGTGCCACTTTGGGAGCCGGACGGACAGGGAGAGAGACCCAGTACTTC.

This clonotype is a singleton in its sample. The rearrangement joins TRBV7-9 to TRBJ1-1, with D possibly being TRBD1 (6 bases). Deletions cut 7 bases from V and 5 bases from J, with 20 bases between. The CDR3 extends over 15 amino acids. The germline gives CDR1 SEHNR, CDR2 FQNEAQ (reference sequence). In nucleotides, the CDR3 is TGTGCCAGCAACAGACAGGCCATAGGGGGGACTGAAGCTTTCTTT. Translated: CASNRQAIGGTEAFF.

This clonotype was counted a few times. The chain uses TRBV20-1 and TRBJ2-2; D might be TRBD1 or TRBD2, each matching 5 bases. V lost 6 bases to trimming and J lost 3 bases, with 20 bases between them. CDR1 and CDR2 from the germline V gene are DFQATT and SNEGSKA (reference sequence). The CDR3 sequence is 16 residues long. The CDR3 DNA reads as TGCAGTGCCCCCCGGGGCAAGGTGTCGGACACCGGGGAGCTGTTTTTT. Protein: CSAPRGKVSDTGELFF.

The chain uses TRBV6-5 and TRBJ2-3; 10 bases are shared with TRBD2. The CDR3 covers 16 residues. V shed 2 bases and J 0 bases; nucleotides not matched to a gene: 2. Germline V gives CDR1 MNHEY, CDR2 SVGAGI. The CDR3 sequence: CASSYGLAVSTDTQYF. In nucleotides, the CDR3 is TGTGCCAGCAGTTACGGACTAGCGGTTAGCACAGATACGCAGTATTTT.

The rearrangement links TRBV29-1 to TRBJ2-3; D possibly corresponds to TRBD2 (5 bases). The CDR3 loop spans 13 amino acids. CDR1 SQVTM and CDR2 ANQGSEA come from the germline V gene. V lost 7 bases and J 6 bases, leaving 17 bases between the germline ends. As DNA, the CDR3 is TGCAGCGCTACCCCTAGCCTAGTGGATACGCAGTATTTT. Residues: CSATPSLVDTQYF.

The chain couples TRBV7-8 to TRBJ1-2; D unresolved. The CDR3 consists of 13 residues. The V gene's germline CDR1 is SGHVS and CDR2 FQNEAQ. V was shortened by 1 base and J by 8 bases, with 11 bases between the two germline ends. The CDR3 region has the DNA TGTGCCAGCAGCTTAGGGCAGGCTGGAGGCTACACCTTC. This translates into CASSLGQAGGYTF.

A few counts support this clonotype. For the CDR3, the DNA is TGTGCCAGCAGCTTTGGGGGTCGGCCGGATGAGACCCAGTACTTC. Translating it yields CASSFGGRPDETQYF. This rearrangement joins TRBV7-2 to TRBJ2-5; D possibly matches TRBD1 or TRBD2 (5 bases each). Germline CDR1 and CDR2: SGHTA and FQGNSA. V was trimmed by 3 bases and J by 5 bases, leaving 16 bases between them. CDR3 length: 15 amino acids. Variable domain in full (rest from reference TRBV7-2 and TRBJ2-5): GAGVSQSPSNKVTEKGKDVELRCDPISGHTALYWYRQSLGQGLEFLIYFQGNSAPDKSGLPSDRFSAERTGGSVSTLTIQRTQQEDSAVYLCASSFGGRPDETQYFGPGTRLLVL.

This chain links TRBV7-6 with TRBJ2-6; TRBD2 is a possible D gene (5 bases). The CDR3 is made up of 15 amino acids. Germline lookup yields CDR1 SGHVS and CDR2 FNYEAQ. Trimming took 1 base from V and 4 from J, leaving 8 bases between them. This CDR3 reads CASSLGGYGANVLTF. The CDR3 coding sequence is TGTGCCAGCAGCTTAGGAGGGTACGGGGCCAACGTCCTGACTTTC.

This clonotype was counted between two and nine times. This chain uses TRBV28 with TRBJ2-6; D call uncertain. The V gene's germline CDR1 is MDHEN and CDR2 SYDVKM. V lost 2 bases and J 0 bases, leaving 11 bases between the germline ends. The CDR3 is 17 amino acids. CDR3: CASSLNFPDSGANVLTF. CDR3 bases: TGTGCCAGCAGTTTAAACTTTCCTGACTCTGGGGCCAACGTCCTGACTTTC.

The chain combines TRBV7-2 with TRBJ2-5, with D possibly matching TRBD1 (8 bases). Germline assignment: CDR1 SGHTA and CDR2 FQGNSA. V was trimmed by 5 bases and J by 1 base, leaving 17 bases between them. The CDR3 covers 16 residues. CDR3 coding DNA: TGTGCCAGCAGCCTACAGGGGGGGCTTTTCCAAGAGACCCAGTACTTC. Translating it yields CASSLQGGLFQETQYF.

This clonotype was seen more than once but under ten times. The genes are TRBV7-3 and TRBJ2-1, with 8 bases matching TRBD2. The ends lost 1 base at V and 10 bases at J; junction bases unmatched: 3. The CDR3 length is 13 residues. Germline CDR1 reads SGHTA; CDR2 reads FQGTGA. The CDR3 sequence: CASSLSAGGEQFF. CDR3 sequence (DNA): TGTGCCAGCAGCTTAAGCGCGGGAGGCGAGCAGTTCTTC.

This clonotype has just a few counts. The CDR3 protein is CATSRDTRTSTDTQYF. Written as DNA, the CDR3 is TGTGCCACCAGCAGAGATACCCGGACTAGCACAGATACGCAGTATTTT. The rearrangement joins TRBV15 to TRBJ2-3; TRBD2 is a possible D gene (5 bases). Germline loops: CDR1 LNHNV, CDR2 YYDKDF (reference sequence). V lost 0 bases, J lost 0 bases, and 10 bases lay in between. CDR3 size: 16 residues. Full variable domain (outside the CDR3, taken from reference TRBV15 and TRBJ2-3): DAMVIQNPRYQVTQFGKPVTLSCSQTLNHNVMYWYQQKSSQAPKLLFHYYDKDFNNEADTPDNFQSRRPNTSFCFLDIRSPGLGDTAMYLCATSRDTRTSTDTQYFGPGTRLTVL.

The rearrangement links TRBV7-9 to TRBJ1-2, with D hard to call. Germline V gives CDR1 SEHNR, CDR2 FQNEAQ (reference sequence). The CDR3 covers 15 residues. V gave up 5 bases and J gave up 1 base, with 14 bases separating them. The DNA of the CDR3 is TGTGCCAGCAGCCTAGTAAGGCAACGTAACTATGGCTACACCTTC. This codes for CASSLVRQRNYGYTF.

The chain is built from TRBV2 and TRBJ2-5, with 9 positions matching TRBD2. The junction had 8 bases not matched to a gene; V was cut back by 5 bases and J by 4 bases. Per the germline V gene, CDR1 is SNHLY and CDR2 is FYNNEI. The CDR3 runs 15 residues. CDR3 region: CASSPSGRWAETQYF. The CDR3 DNA follows: TGTGCCAGCAGTCCCAGCGGGAGGTGGGCAGAGACCCAGTACTTC.

The V and J genes are TRBV12-3 or TRBV12-4 and TRBJ1-5; D remains unclear. Trimming shortened V by 5 bases and J by 2 bases, and 7 bases separated the two germline ends. There are 13 residues in the CDR3. CDR3 DNA: TGTGCCAGCAGTACCCAGGGCAATCAGCCCCAGCATTTT. This translates into CASSTQGNQPQHF.

The chain links TRBV7-3 to TRBJ2-5, with 10 nucleotides matching TRBD1. Looked up from germline, CDR1 is SGHTA and CDR2 is FQGTGA. The CDR3 contains 12 residues. With V trimmed by 10 bases and J by 5 bases, 4 bases remained unmatched. The CDR3 loop is CANDRGLETQYF. Here the CDR3 DNA reads TGTGCCAACGACAGGGGGCTGGAGACCCAGTACTTC.

This clonotype was seen at least ten times. This sequence joins TRBV5-4 and TRBJ2-2; weak D call: TRBD1 (6 bases). The CDR3 is made up of 12 amino acids. The germline V gene has CDR1 SGHNT and CDR2 YYREEE (reference sequence). Trimming removed 2 bases from V and 9 bases from J, with 8 bases in between. The CDR3 nucleotides read TGTGCCAGCAGCTTACAGGGATGGGAGCTGTTTTTT. Its translation: CASSLQGWELFF.

In this sample, this clonotype turned up many times. The chain employs TRBV6-1 and TRBJ2-6; perhaps TRBD2 as D (6 bases). CDR1 is MNHNS, CDR2 SASEGT, per germline. The germline V and J ends were trimmed by 6 bases and 0 bases, with 15 bases remaining between them. The CDR3 totals 17 residues. This chain's CDR3 is CASSPQSSGSGANVLTF. CDR3 nucleotides: TGTGCCAGCAGCCCCCAAAGTAGCGGCTCTGGGGCCAACGTCCTGACTTTC.

J is TRBJ1-3 and V is TRBV30; 7 bases agree with TRBD1. There are 15 residues in the CDR3. The germline CDR1 and CDR2 sequences are GTSNPN and SVGIG (reference sequence). V lost 3 bases to trimming and J lost 0 bases; unmatched junction nucleotides: 5. CDR3 nucleotides: TGTGCCTGGAGCGAAAAGGGGGCCTCTGGAAACACCATATATTTT. Translating gives CAWSEKGASGNTIYF.

V gene TRBV12-3 or TRBV12-4 combines with J gene TRBJ1-5; D perhaps matches TRBD1 (5 bases). With 0 bases removed from V and 5 bases from J, the gap between germline ends came to 5 bases. CDR3 length: 13 amino acids. The chain's CDR3 is CASSLAGDQPQHF. The CDR3 DNA reads TGTGCCAGCAGTTTAGCAGGGGATCAGCCCCAGCATTTT.

This clonotype was found many times. The chain is built from TRBV5-4 and TRBJ2-7; tentatively, D is TRBD2 (5 bases). Between the trimmed V and J ends, which lost 0 bases and 3 bases, there was a span of 10 bases. The germline CDR1 and CDR2 sequences are SGHNT and YYREEE (reference sequence). The CDR3 runs 14 residues. The CDR3 is CASSLAGIVYEQYF. The CDR3 bases are TGTGCCAGCAGCTTGGCCGGGATCGTCTACGAGCAGTACTTC.

The chain is built from TRBV3-1 and TRBJ2-1; perhaps D is TRBD1 or TRBD2 (5 bases each). Trimming stripped 3 bases from V and 10 bases from J, with 10 bases between. The CDR3 covers 12 residues. Germline V gene data show CDR1 as LGHDT and CDR2 as YNNKEL (reference sequence). The chain's CDR3 is CASSHGTGEQFF. CDR3 sequence (DNA): TGTGCCAGCAGCCATGGGACGGGCGAGCAGTTCTTC.

This clonotype appeared a few times. The genes are TRBV6-5 and TRBJ1-3, with D hard to call. Deletions cut 11 bases from V and 0 bases from J, with 11 bases between. The CDR3 contains 13 residues. Looked up from germline, CDR1 is MNHEY and CDR2 is SVGAGI. CDR3 coding DNA: TGTGCCGTAGGACGGGACTCTGGAAACACCATATATTTT. This encodes CAVGRDSGNTIYF.

This clonotype was found many times. The J gene is TRBJ2-2, the V gene TRBV7-3; D ambiguous. Per the germline V gene, CDR1 is SGHTA and CDR2 is FQGTGA. Trimming stripped 6 bases from V and 3 bases from J, with 5 bases between. The CDR3 runs to 12 residues. The CDR3 nucleotides are TGTGCCAGCAGTACCTACACCGGGGAGCTGTTTTTT. This sequence encodes CASSTYTGELFF.

J is TRBJ2-2 and V is TRBV7-9, with no clear D. Trimming removed 5 bases at V and 8 bases at J, with 9 bases between. Germline CDR1 is SEHNR and CDR2 is FQNEAQ (reference sequence). The CDR3 is 12 amino acids. The CDR3 DNA is TGTGCCAGCAGCCGCGGATGGGGGGAGCTGTTTTTT. Translation: CASSRGWGELFF.

This clonotype was picked up a small number of times. The V and J genes are TRBV12-3 or TRBV12-4 and TRBJ2-3; TRBD2 matches at 7 bases. Trimming at V came to 6 bases and at J to 0 bases, leaving 6 bases not matched to a gene. The CDR3 has 15 amino acids. CDR3 nucleotides: TGTGCCAGCAGACTTAGCGGGTTCAGCACAGATACGCAGTATTTT. It specifies CASRLSGFSTDTQYF.

A few counts support this clonotype. The chain combines TRBV7-6 with TRBJ1-4, with TRBD1 matching over 11 bases. CDR1 and CDR2 (germline): SGHVS, FNYEAQ. J gave up 1 base and V 3 bases, and 1 base lay outside the gene matches. The CDR3 is 16 residues long. The CDR3 DNA sequence: TGTGCCAGCAGCTTGGGACAGGGGGGAACTAATGAAAAACTGTTTTTT. Translated: CASSLGQGGTNEKLFF.

This clonotype has a count of ten or more. This chain links TRBV7-9 with TRBJ1-2; tentatively, D is TRBD1 (5 bases). Germline CDR1 SEHNR, CDR2 FQNEAQ (reference sequence). The CDR3 contains 13 residues. Trimming pared 4 bases from V and 8 bases from J, leaving 14 bases between. The CDR3 here is CASSSVGTGGYTF. CDR3 nucleotides: TGTGCCAGCAGCTCGGTGGGGACCGGGGGCTACACCTTC.

The rearrangement joins TRBV29-1 to TRBJ2-1; 11 bases map to TRBD2. Per germline, CDR1 SQVTM and CDR2 ANQGSEA. With 5 bases clipped from V and 7 bases from J, the junction kept 10 bases outside the gene matches. This CDR3 spans 15 amino acids. CDR3 in amino acids: CSVRGGSGRGNEQFF. In DNA form, the CDR3 reads TGCAGCGTTCGCGGAGGTAGCGGGAGGGGGAATGAGCAGTTCTTC.